This T cell receptor beta chain was documented in a study of response to subunit inactivated influenza vaccine. Study conclusions and caveats: Each seasonal influenza vaccination, the authors suggested, recruits few new T cells.

Germline V lookup: CDR1 SGHVS, CDR2 FQNEAQ. The CDR3 length is 15 residues. The V gene lost 4 bases and the J gene lost 0 bases, with 12 bases spanning the gap. A single record per CDR3 protein comes from TCRdb applying MiXCR to the RT-PCR reads. The data show more than 700,000 distinct CDR3 sequences, over 20% seen once. This clonotype was observed a few times. The target antigen is unknown. This specimen was PBMCs from blood, taken about 5 days after vaccination. The chain combines TRBV7-8 with TRBJ2-5; D perhaps matches TRBD1 (6 bases). The origin of this receptor is a man in his fifties who received an inactivated influenza vaccine. CDR3 protein: CASSSGTQYQETQYF. As DNA, the CDR3 is TGTGCCAGCAGCTCCGGGACACAGTACCAAGAGACCCAGTACTTC.